This T cell receptor (beta chain) was found in a study of blood T cell repertoires in COVID-19. The CDR3 length is 15 residues. Germline CDR1 is SGDLS and CDR2 is YYNGEE. With V trimmed by 3 bases and J by 5 bases, 7 bases remained unmatched. The authors' processing: Nucleated cell counts were estimated from reference gene primer amplification. Method: immunoSEQ multiplex PCR; TCRdb's copy keeps in-frame clones and lacks some. The V and J calls and clone size are taken from that table; D and trimming were inferred from the DNA. This table holds some 100,000 clones, approximately 86% found once. Sequenced material: peripheral blood. V gene TRBV9 combines with J gene TRBJ2-2; the match to TRBD1 covers 7 bases. The TCR originated in a woman in her fifties or sixties with acute or convalescent COVID-19. CDR3 protein: CASSAQEDRTGELFF. The CDR3 coding sequence is TGTGCCAGCAGCGCGCAAGAGGACAGGACCGGGGAGCTGTTTTTT.